Following are 8 T cell receptor beta chains from one sample sequenced in a study of blood T cells in healthy people across ages. Combining a sample-barcoded 5' primer with a J-beta primer mix, a second PCR ran for about 7 to 11 cycles. Via MiXCR, TCRdb re-called the 5' RACE reads, giving one row per CDR3 protein. The table has approximately 1.5 million distinct CDR3 sequences, about 32% seen once; the top ten hold about 11%. Sequenced input: blood. These receptors all stem from a woman aged 30 to 39 in good health.

In nucleotides, the CDR3 is TGTGCCAGCAGCAAACGAAGCAATCAGCCCCAGCATTTT. Its translation is CASSKRSNQPQHF. This sequence joins TRBV7-2 and TRBJ1-5; D remains ambiguous. Between the trimmed V and J ends, which lost 5 bases and 1 base, there was a span of 6 bases. Germline CDR1 reads SGHTA; CDR2 reads FQGNSA. CDR3 size: 13 residues. Complete variable domain (other parts from reference TRBV7-2 and TRBJ1-5): GAGVSQSPSNKVTEKGKDVELRCDPISGHTALYWYRQSLGQGLEFLIYFQGNSAPDKSGLPSDRFSAERTGGSVSTLTIQRTQQEDSAVYLCASSKRSNQPQHFGDGTRLSIL.

This clonotype was seen a handful of times. The chain links TRBV20-1 to TRBJ2-2; D not resolved. V dropped 4 bases and J dropped 0 bases, with 6 bases sitting between them. In germline, CDR1 is DFQATT, CDR2 SNEGSKA (reference sequence). The CDR3 sequence is 13 residues long. The CDR3 region is CSATTSNTGELFF. The CDR3 nucleotides are TGCAGTGCTACAACATCGAACACCGGGGAGCTGTTTTTT.

This clonotype was detected a few times. J is TRBJ2-5 and V is TRBV29-1; D gene uncertain. The CDR3 has 12 amino acids. V lost 6 bases and J lost 4, with 12 bases in between. Germline CDR1 is SQVTM and CDR2 is ANQGSEA. The CDR3 region is CSVHPPSETQYF. In DNA form, the CDR3 reads TGCAGCGTCCACCCACCCTCAGAGACCCAGTACTTC. The entire variable domain, with the rest obtained from reference TRBV29-1 and TRBJ2-5, is as follows: SAVISQKPSRDICQRGTSLTIQCQVDSQVTMMFWYRQQPGQSLTLIATANQGSEATYESGFVIDKFPISRPNLTFSTLTVSNMSPEDSSIYLCSVHPPSETQYFGPGTRLLVL.

The chain combines TRBV4-1 with TRBJ2-3, with TRBD2 matching 11 bases. Germline V lookup: CDR1 MGHRA, CDR2 YSYEKL. CDR3 size: 16 residues. Trimming took 3 bases from V and 4 from J; bases not matched to a gene: 6. In DNA, the CDR3 is TGCGCCAGCAGCCATCGGACTAGCGGGTTGTCAGATACGCAGTATTTT. Its protein is CASSHRTSGLSDTQYF.

This clonotype was recorded only once. Compared with germline, one end of the junction differs, possibly owing to a read error. The chain carries TRBV9 and TRBJ1-2; D ambiguous. Germline V gene sequence: CDR1 SGDLS, CDR2 YYNGEE. The CDR3 is made up of 13 amino acids. The CDR3 nucleotides read TGTGCCAGCAGCGTAAAGGATGTGGATGGCTGCACCTTC. It codes for CASSVKDVDGCTF.

The rearrangement joins TRBV12-3 or TRBV12-4 to TRBJ2-3, with a possible D match to TRBD1 (6 bases). This CDR3 comprises 18 residues. V was clipped by 3 bases and J by 0 bases, with 19 bases between them. CDR3 in amino acids: CASSLRQEILTSTDTQYF. DNA of the CDR3: TGTGCCAGCAGTTTGCGACAGGAGATACTAACTAGCACAGATACGCAGTATTTT.

The V and J genes are TRBV20-1 and TRBJ1-2; D is unclear. Trimming took off 0 bases at V and 10 bases at J, with 15 bases between the two ends. CDR3 size: 13 residues. The germline V gene encodes CDR1 DFQATT and CDR2 SNEGSKA (reference sequence). The CDR3 region has the DNA TGCAGTGCTAGAGAGGGAGCAACCCCTCCCTACACCTTC. Encoded protein: CSAREGATPPYTF.

With regard to this clonotype: Given a much more abundant clone one base away, this may be a read error. The rearrangement uses TRBV6-6 and TRBJ1-2; D is perhaps TRBD1 (5 bases). V gave up 7 bases and J gave up 7 bases, with 19 bases separating them. The germline CDR1 and CDR2 sequences are MNHNY and SVGAGI (reference sequence). This CDR3 is 14 amino acids long. This CDR3 is CASIQAQGYSGYTF. CDR3 DNA: TGTGCCAGCATACAGGCGCAAGGGTACAGTGGCTACACCTTC.